What follows is one TCR beta chain and its context. The protocol was immunoSEQ multiplex PCR, while the TCRdb copy is restricted to in-frame clones and leaves out a portion. The sample includes 240,000 or so clones, around 86% of them seen just once. The entry originates in a study of cytomegalovirus exposure and HLA in healthy donors. About the research overall: The approximately 130 validation repertoires and the roughly 690 first-cohort repertoires shared a platform, a later analysis reported.

In germline, CDR1 is LNHDA, CDR2 SQIVND (reference sequence). V was trimmed by 4 bases and J by 4 bases, leaving 17 bases between them. The CDR3 sequence is 16 residues long. The clonotype was recovered from a woman aged 30 to 39 in good health and CMV-seropositive. This chain joins TRBV19 and TRBJ2-1; D is perhaps TRBD2 (6 bases). The sample was PBMCs. CDR3 sequence reads: CASSKNRDWIYNEQFF. The CDR3 DNA sequence: TGTGCCAGTAGTAAAAACCGGGACTGGATATACAATGAGCAGTTCTTC.